This T cell receptor beta chain was retrieved from a study of cytomegalovirus exposure and HLA in healthy donors. Everyone who donated was a healthy bone marrow donor. The CDR3 length is 18 residues. CDR1 WNHNN and CDR2 SYGVQD come from the germline V gene (reference sequence). V lost 0 bases to trimming and J lost 3 bases, with 21 bases between them. Amplification used 60 Vbeta primers and 13 Jbeta primers. Using immunoSEQ multiplex PCR, the repertoire was profiled, and TCRdb retains in-frame clones only, with some absent. The sample has 180,000 or so clones, roughly 80% seen once. Sequencing was carried out using PBMCs. The clonotype originates from a female donor in good health and CMV-seronegative. This chain joins TRBV10-1 and TRBJ2-7; D is ambiguous. CDR3 nucleotide sequence: TGCGCCAGCAGTGAGTCTCGGGTTTGGGTCCGCTATCTCTACGAGCAGTACTTC. This encodes CASSESRVWVRYLYEQYF.